This TCR beta chain was recovered during a study of T cells after yellow fever vaccination. Broader study findings: Overlap between CD4 and CD8 compartments was detected for a small share of clonotypes.

MiXCR was run by TCRdb on the 5' RACE reads, yielding one entry per CDR3 protein. There are roughly 300,000 distinct CDR3 sequences in the sample; approximately 8% occur only once, and approximately 18% lies in the top ten. Only a few counts were recorded for this clonotype. What it recognizes is unknown. V was pared by 3 bases and J by 2 bases, with 11 bases between. Germline CDR1 reads MDHEN; CDR2 reads SYDVKM. This CDR3 region has 15 residues. The TCR was taken from a man between 18 and 35 years old who received the YFV17D yellow fever vaccine. Sequenced here: PBMCs, sampled around 45 days after the first yellow fever vaccination. J is TRBJ1-5 and V is TRBV28; D is unresolved. The DNA of the CDR3 is TGTGCCAGCAGTTTGTCCAGTTTCGGCAATCAGCCCCAGCATTTT. It is translated as CASSLSSFGNQPQHF. Full variable domain (remainder filled in from reference TRBV28 and TRBJ1-5): DVKVTQSSRYLVKRTGEKVFLECVQDMDHENMFWYRQDPGLGLRLIYFSYDVKMKEKGDIPEGYSVSREKKERFSLILESASTNQTSMYLCASSLSSFGNQPQHFGDGTRLSIL.